The sequence of this TCR beta chain was determined in a study of T-cell reconstitution after alpha-beta-depleted transplantation in children. Study observations and caveats: Surviving recipient T cells and thymic progenitors produced the high day-60 TCRbeta diversity seen in some patients.

TCRbeta library preparation incorporated unique molecular identifiers. TCRdb called the PCR reads again in MiXCR, with one record for every CDR3 protein. The sample holds about 460,000 distinct CDR3 sequences, approximately 10% seen once. In the case of this clonotype: Antigen: not known.

The germline V and J ends were trimmed by 7 bases and 8 bases, with 19 bases remaining between them. Germline values: CDR1 SGHRS, CDR2 YFSETQ. CDR3 length equals 14 residues. This sequence was found in a child aged 2-15 years with inherited bone marrow failure, due to receive a stem cell transplant. Specimen: PBMCs, collected before TCRalphabeta/CD19-depleted stem cell transplant. This rearrangement joins TRBV5-1 to TRBJ2-1; no clear D gene. This CDR3 is CASSVLTPDYEQFF. CDR3 nucleotide sequence: TGCGCCAGCTCGGTTCTAACCCCTGACTATGAGCAGTTCTTC.